What follows is one T cell receptor (beta chain) and its context. Its matching antigen is unknown. The data are from a study of shared clonotypes between healthy human individuals. Overall study context: Donors were a couple of women and a few men aged 18 to 49. General study results and limits: Generally, naive subsets came out with larger estimated richness than memory subsets. The generation probabilities recorded for non-shared clonotypes fell below those of clonotypes shared by all four donors.

Replicate PCRs for sorted subsets used 200 ng DNA; this equaled tens of thousands of T cell genomes. Libraries were prepared by immunoSEQ multiplex PCR; TCRdb keeps only in-frame clonotypes and omits some of them. Of 2 million to 2.5 million clones in the sample, 85% to 95% were seen once. The junction had 11 bases not matched to a gene; V was cut back by 4 bases and J by 4 bases. The CDR3 runs 16 residues. CDR1 and CDR2 (germline): SGHNT, YYREEE (reference sequence). The chain carries TRBV5-4 and TRBJ2-3; TRBD2 agrees at 8 bases. The source material was naive CD4+ T cells from PBMCs. Subset here: CD45RA+ positively selected. This clonotype was obtained from a man younger than 35 in good health. Some clones in this sample may be carry-over from other donors' samples. CDR3 nucleotides: TGTGCCAGCAGCCCTCCTAGCGGGCCGGCCGCAGATACGCAGTATTTT. Translation gives CASSPPSGPAADTQYF.